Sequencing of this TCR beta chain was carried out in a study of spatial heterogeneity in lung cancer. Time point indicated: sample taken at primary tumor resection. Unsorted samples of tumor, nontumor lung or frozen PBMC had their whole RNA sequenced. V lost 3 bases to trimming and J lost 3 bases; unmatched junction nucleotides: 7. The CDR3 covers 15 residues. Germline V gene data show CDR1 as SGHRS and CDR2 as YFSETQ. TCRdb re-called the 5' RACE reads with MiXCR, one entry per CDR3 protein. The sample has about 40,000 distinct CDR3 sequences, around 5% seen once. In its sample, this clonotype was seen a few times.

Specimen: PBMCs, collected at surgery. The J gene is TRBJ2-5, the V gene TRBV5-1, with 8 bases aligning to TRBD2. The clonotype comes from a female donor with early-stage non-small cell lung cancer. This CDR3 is CASSSFGTREETQYF. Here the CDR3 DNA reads TGCGCCAGCAGCTCTTTCGGGACTAGAGAAGAGACCCAGTACTTC.